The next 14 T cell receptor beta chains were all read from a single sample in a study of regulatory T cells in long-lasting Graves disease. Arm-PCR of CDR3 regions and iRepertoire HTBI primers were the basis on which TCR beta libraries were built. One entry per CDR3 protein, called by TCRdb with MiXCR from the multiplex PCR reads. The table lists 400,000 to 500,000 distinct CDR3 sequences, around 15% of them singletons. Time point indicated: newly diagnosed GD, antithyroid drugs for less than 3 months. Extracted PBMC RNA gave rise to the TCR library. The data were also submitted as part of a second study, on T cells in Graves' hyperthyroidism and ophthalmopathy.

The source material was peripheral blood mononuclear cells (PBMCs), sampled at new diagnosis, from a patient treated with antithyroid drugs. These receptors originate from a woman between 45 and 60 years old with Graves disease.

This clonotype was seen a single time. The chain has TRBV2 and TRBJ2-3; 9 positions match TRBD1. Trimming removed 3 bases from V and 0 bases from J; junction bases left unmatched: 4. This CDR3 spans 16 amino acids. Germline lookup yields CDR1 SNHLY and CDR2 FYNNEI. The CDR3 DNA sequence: TGTGCCAGCAGTGACCCCGGGACAGGGAGCACAGATACGCAGTATTTT. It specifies CASSDPGTGSTDTQYF.

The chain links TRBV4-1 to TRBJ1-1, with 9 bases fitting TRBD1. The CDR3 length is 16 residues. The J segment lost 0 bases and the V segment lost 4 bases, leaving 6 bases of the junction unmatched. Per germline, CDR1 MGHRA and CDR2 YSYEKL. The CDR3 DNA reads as TGCGCCAGCAGCCCAATGAACAGGGGGCTGAACACTGAAGCTTTCTTT. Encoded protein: CASSPMNRGLNTEAFF.

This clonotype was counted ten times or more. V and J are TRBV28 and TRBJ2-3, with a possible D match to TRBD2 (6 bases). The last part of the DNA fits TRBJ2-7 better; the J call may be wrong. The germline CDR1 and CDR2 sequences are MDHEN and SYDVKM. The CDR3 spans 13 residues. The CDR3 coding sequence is TGTGCCAGCAGCCCCTGGACTATCTACGAGCAGTACTTC. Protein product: CASSPWTIYEQYF.

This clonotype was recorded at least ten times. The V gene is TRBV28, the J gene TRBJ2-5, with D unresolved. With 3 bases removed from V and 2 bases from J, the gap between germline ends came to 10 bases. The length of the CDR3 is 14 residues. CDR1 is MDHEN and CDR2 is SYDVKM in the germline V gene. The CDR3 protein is CASSFSPFQETQYF. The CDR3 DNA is TGTGCCAGCAGTTTTTCGCCCTTTCAAGAGACCCAGTACTTC.

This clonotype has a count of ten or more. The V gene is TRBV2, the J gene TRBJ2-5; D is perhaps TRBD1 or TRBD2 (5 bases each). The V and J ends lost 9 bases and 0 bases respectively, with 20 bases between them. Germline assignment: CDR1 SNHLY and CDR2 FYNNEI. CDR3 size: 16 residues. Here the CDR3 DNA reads TGTGCCAGGAAAGAGGGCGAAGGGGCGCACCAAGAGACCCAGTACTTC. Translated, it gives CARKEGEGAHQETQYF.

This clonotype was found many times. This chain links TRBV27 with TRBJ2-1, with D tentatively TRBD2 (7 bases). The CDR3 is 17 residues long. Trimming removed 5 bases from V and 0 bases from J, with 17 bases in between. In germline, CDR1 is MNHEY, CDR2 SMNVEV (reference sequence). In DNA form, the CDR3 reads TGTGCCAGCAGTCGTAAGGGGGGGGCCGGCTCCTACAATGAGCAGTTCTTC. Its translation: CASSRKGGAGSYNEQFF.

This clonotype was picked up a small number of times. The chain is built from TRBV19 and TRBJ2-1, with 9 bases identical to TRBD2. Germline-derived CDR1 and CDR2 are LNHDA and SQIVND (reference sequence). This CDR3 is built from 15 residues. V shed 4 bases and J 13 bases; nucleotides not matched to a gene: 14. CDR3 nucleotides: TGTGCCAGTAGTACGGTGACTAGCGGACCACATAGACAGTTCTTC. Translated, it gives CASSTVTSGPHRQFF.

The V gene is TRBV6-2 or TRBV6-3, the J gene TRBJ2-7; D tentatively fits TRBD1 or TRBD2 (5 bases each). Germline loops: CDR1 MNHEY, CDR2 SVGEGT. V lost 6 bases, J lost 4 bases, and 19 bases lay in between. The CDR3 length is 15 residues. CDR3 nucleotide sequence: TGTGCCAGCAGACGCGAAGGGACCGGGTATTACGAGCAGTACTTC. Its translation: CASRREGTGYYEQYF.

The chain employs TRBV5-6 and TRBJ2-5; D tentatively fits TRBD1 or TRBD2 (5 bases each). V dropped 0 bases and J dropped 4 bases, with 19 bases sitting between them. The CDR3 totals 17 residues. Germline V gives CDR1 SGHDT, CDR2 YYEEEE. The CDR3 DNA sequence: TGTGCCAGCAGCTTGGGGGTTGGGACCGTCGTCGGAGAGACCCAGTACTTC. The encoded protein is CASSLGVGTVVGETQYF.

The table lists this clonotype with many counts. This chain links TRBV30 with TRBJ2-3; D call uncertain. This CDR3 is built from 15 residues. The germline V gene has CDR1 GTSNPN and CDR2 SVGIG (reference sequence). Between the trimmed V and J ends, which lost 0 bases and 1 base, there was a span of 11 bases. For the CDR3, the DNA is TGTGCCTGGAGTGTTGGACCGATACGCACAGATACGCAGTATTTT. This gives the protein CAWSVGPIRTDTQYF.

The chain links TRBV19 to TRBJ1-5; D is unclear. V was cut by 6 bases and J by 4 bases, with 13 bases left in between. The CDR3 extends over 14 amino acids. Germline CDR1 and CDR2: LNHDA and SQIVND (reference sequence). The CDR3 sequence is CASSRTFVNQPQHF. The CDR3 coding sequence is TGTGCCAGTAGCCGGACTTTTGTTAATCAGCCCCAGCATTTT.

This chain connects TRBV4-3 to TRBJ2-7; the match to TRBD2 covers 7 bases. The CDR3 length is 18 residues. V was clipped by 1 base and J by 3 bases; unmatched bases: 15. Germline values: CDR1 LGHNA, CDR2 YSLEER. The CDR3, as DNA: TGCGCCAGCAGCCAAGGCCAACAAGGGACTACCAGGAGCTACGAGCAGTACTTC. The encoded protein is CASSQGQQGTTRSYEQYF.

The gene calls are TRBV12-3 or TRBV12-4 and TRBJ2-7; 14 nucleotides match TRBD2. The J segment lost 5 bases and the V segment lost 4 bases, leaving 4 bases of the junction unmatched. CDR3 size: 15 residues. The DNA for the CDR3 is TGTGCCAGCAGTTCGGGACTAGCGGGAGCCGACGAGCAGTACTTC. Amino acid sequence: CASSSGLAGADEQYF.

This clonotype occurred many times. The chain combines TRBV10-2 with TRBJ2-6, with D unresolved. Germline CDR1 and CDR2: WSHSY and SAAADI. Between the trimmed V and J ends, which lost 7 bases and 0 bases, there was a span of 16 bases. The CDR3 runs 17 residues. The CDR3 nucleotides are TGCGCCAGCACGGGCTCCCCCATCCACTCTGGGGCCAACGTCCTGACTTTC. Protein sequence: CASTGSPIHSGANVLTF.